Listed below are T cell receptor beta chains from one sample, sequenced in a study of OX40 agonist ivuxolimab in advanced cancers. Repertoires were generated with immunoSEQ multiplex PCR, while TCRdb's copy carries only in-frame clones and drops some. The sample has 50,000 to 75,000 clones; roughly 87% are singletons. The sample in question was CD4+ or CD8+ T cells sorted from blood, obtained in a trial of the OX40 agonist ivuxolimab. All receptors come from an adult with an advanced solid tumor such as melanoma, head and neck, liver or kidney cancer. The CDR3 runs from the conserved cysteine through the conserved F or W. The D gene is left open where the match is weak. A clone size is listed for some rows: how often the clone was seen (once, few, many), or a class if it is expanded.

D gene	V gene	clone size	J gene	CDR3 DNA	CDR3 protein
NA	TRBV19	NA	TRBJ2-2	TGTGCCAGTTTACCGTCCGCGAACACCGGGGAGCTGTTTTTT	CASLPSANTGELFF
TRBD2	TRBV7-2	NA	TRBJ2-3	TGTGCCAGCAGCTTAATAGGGCTAGCGGGGTACACAGATACGCAGTATTTT	CASSLIGLAGYTDTQYF
TRBD1	TRBV7-6	NA	TRBJ2-7	TGTGCCAGCAGCTTAGACCCGGGACAGAGATCCTACGAGCAGTACTTC	CASSLDPGQRSYEQYF
TRBD1	TRBV7-2	NA	TRBJ2-7	TGTGCCAGCAGCCGCTCCATAACGACAGGGGGGTATTACGAGCAGTACTTC	CASSRSITTGGYYEQYF
NA	TRBV5-1	NA	TRBJ2-6	TGCGCCAGCAGCTTGATCCCCTCTGGGGCCAACGTCCTGACTTTC	CASSLIPSGANVLTF
NA	TRBV28	NA	TRBJ1-1	TGTGCCAGCAGTCCCCCTTCGACGGGAACTGAAGCTTTCTTT	CASSPPSTGTEAFF
NA	TRBV18	NA	TRBJ2-1	TGTGCCAGCTCACCCTCCCAGGGAACCCACAATGAGCAGTTCTTC	CASSPSQGTHNEQFF
NA	TRBV7-9	few	TRBJ2-2	TGTGCCAGCAGCCCTCCCGGGTCGATAGACACCGGGGAGCTGTTTTTT	CASSPPGSIDTGELFF
NA	TRBV7-9	NA	TRBJ1-6	TGTGCCAGCAGCGCACCGACAGCTGTGAATTCACCCCTCCACTTT	CASSAPTAVNSPLHF
NA	TRBV4-1	NA	TRBJ1-4	TGCGCCAGCAGCCTCTTCTACGGGGTAGAGGATGAAAAACTGTTTTTT	CASSLFYGVEDEKLFF
TRBD1	TRBV5-1	NA	TRBJ1-2	TGCGCCAGCAGCTTACTTATCGGGACAGGGGGAAGCGGCTACACCTTC	CASSLLIGTGGSGYTF
TRBD2	TRBV7-2	NA	TRBJ2-7	TGTGCCAGCAGCTTATGGCCAGCGGGGACCCCTTACGAGCAGTACTTC	CASSLWPAGTPYEQYF
NA	TRBV18	NA	TRBJ1-5	TGTGCCAGCTCAAAGGCAGGGAGCAATCAGCCCCAGCATTTT	CASSKAGSNQPQHF
NA	TRBV5-1	NA	TRBJ2-3	TGCGCCAGCAGTAGGACCGGGAGTCTCACAGGCACAGATACGCAGTATTTT	CASSRTGSLTGTDTQYF
NA	TRBV7-4	NA	TRBJ1-5	TGTGCCAGCAGCTCCCCGGACCGCCGCTACAATCGTCCCCAGCATTTT	CASSSPDRRYNRPQHF
NA	TRBV5-5	NA	TRBJ1-2	TGTGCCAGCAGCGCGGAGGGGATTGGCTATGGCTACACCTTC	CASSAEGIGYGYTF
NA	TRBV2	NA	TRBJ2-5	TGTGCCAGCAGCTACCGTCGCGGGACTCGCCTCCAAGAGACCCAGTACTTC	CASSYRRGTRLQETQYF
NA	TRBV4-2	once	TRBJ1-5	TGTGCCAGCAGCCAAGGTTCCCCAGGGGAACAGCCCCAGCATTTT	CASSQGSPGEQPQHF
NA	TRBV5-8	NA	TRBJ2-3	TGTGCCAGCAGCTGGGCGGGACCCACAGATACGCAGTATTTT	CASSWAGPTDTQYF
NA	TRBV27	once	TRBJ1-5	TGTGCCAGCAGTTTTAAGGAGAATCAGCCCCAGCATTTT	CASSFKENQPQHF
NA	TRBV29-1	NA	TRBJ1-5	TGCAGCGTTGGGTGGGCGGGCAATCAGCCCCAGCATTTT	CSVGWAGNQPQHF
TRBD2	TRBV10-3	NA	TRBJ2-1	TGTGCCATCACTGGGACTAGCGGTGTGAATGAGCAGTTCTTC	CAITGTSGVNEQFF
NA	TRBV7-2	NA	TRBJ1-5	TGTGCCAGCAGCTTAGTTGACGGGGATCAGCCCCAGCATTTT	CASSLVDGDQPQHF
NA	TRBV11-3	NA	TRBJ1-2	TGTGCCAGCAGCCGCGGTAATGCAGGACAACATGCGTATGGCTACACCTTC	CASSRGNAGQHAYGYTF
NA	TRBV2	NA	TRBJ1-2	TGTGCCAGCAGCCTGCTTTCGACAACGAACTATGGCTACACCTTC	CASSLLSTTNYGYTF
NA	TRBV6-1	NA	TRBJ2-7	TGTGCCAGCAGTGAAACGTTCCCAAATATTTACGAGCAGTACTTC	CASSETFPNIYEQYF
NA	TRBV28	NA	TRBJ2-7	TGTGCCAGCAGTTTGGGGTCGATTTCCTACGAGCAGTACTTC	CASSLGSISYEQYF
NA	TRBV19	once	TRBJ2-7	TGTGCCAGTAGTATCGCGGCATCAGCCTACGAGCAGTACTTC	CASSIAASAYEQYF